A selection of T cell receptor beta chains follows, all from one sample in a study of blood T cells in healthy people across ages. TCRdb redid the calling of the 5' RACE reads with MiXCR, one entry per CDR3 protein. Altogether about 940,000 distinct CDR3 sequences are present, 48% being singletons, with the ten largest covering under 15%. Sequences were obtained from blood. These TCRs come from a man aged 25-45 years in good health. CDR3s include the opening cysteine and the closing phenylalanine or tryptophan. The D gene is left open where the match is weak. Where a row states a size, it is once, few, many or the class of an expanded clone; other rows omit it.

CDR3 length	V gene	clone size	D gene	J gene	CDR3 protein	CDR3 DNA
17	TRBV7-6	-	TRBD1	TRBJ1-5	CASSPYGTGTDNQPQHF	TGTGCCAGCAGTCCCTATGGTACGGGGACAGATAATCAGCCCCAGCATTTT
14	TRBV6-2/TRBV6-3	few	TRBD2	TRBJ2-1	CASSRGLASDEQFF	TGTGCCAGCTCTCGGGGACTAGCGTCCGATGAGCAGTTCTTC
15	TRBV9	few	-	TRBJ2-6	CASSDFLSGANVLTF	TGTGCCAGCAGCGACTTCTTATCTGGGGCCAACGTCCTGACTTTC
15	TRBV30	-	TRBD1	TRBJ2-2	CAWSVPDRSAGELFF	TGTGCCTGGAGTGTGCCGGACAGGAGCGCCGGGGAGCTGTTTTTT
14	TRBV28	few	TRBD1	TRBJ2-1	CATRGTGGNNEQFF	TGTGCCACTAGAGGGACAGGGGGTAACAATGAGCAGTTCTTC
14	TRBV7-8	-	-	TRBJ1-2	CASSQKTGSDGYTF	TGTGCCAGCAGCCAAAAAACAGGGTCGGATGGCTACACCTTC
12	TRBV29-1	-	-	TRBJ2-5	CSVGAGQETQYF	TGCAGCGTTGGGGCAGGCCAAGAGACCCAGTACTTC
15	TRBV5-1	few	-	TRBJ1-6	CASSAREGSDSPLHF	TGCGCCAGCAGCGCCCGGGAGGGGTCTGATTCACCCCTCCACTTT
13	TRBV20-1	few	TRBD1	TRBJ1-1	CSAGQGMNTEAFF	TGCAGTGCTGGACAGGGGATGAACACTGAAGCTTTCTTT
15	TRBV7-9	few	TRBD1	TRBJ1-6	CASSGSGTVNSPLHF	TGTGCCAGCAGCGGCTCCGGGACAGTCAATTCACCCCTCCACTTT
19	TRBV5-1	once	TRBD2	TRBJ2-3	CASSPTQRLAETSTDTQYF	TGCGCCAGCAGCCCCACACAAAGACTAGCGGAGACCAGCACAGATACGCAGTATTTT
17	TRBV12-5	-	-	TRBJ2-3	CASGLGVRDGGTDTQYF	TGTGCTAGTGGTTTGGGAGTCCGGGACGGAGGCACAGATACGCAGTATTTT
13	TRBV2	-	-	TRBJ2-3	CASMLRHTDTQYF	TGTGCCAGCATGTTGAGGCATACAGATACGCAGTATTTT
13	TRBV4-1	-	TRBD2	TRBJ2-7	CASSQSGLAGKYF	TGCGCCAGCAGCCAATCGGGACTAGCGGGGAAGTACTTC
14	TRBV20-1	-	-	TRBJ1-2	CSARHGDLNYGYTF	TGCAGTGCTAGACATGGCGACCTTAACTATGGCTACACCTTC
14	TRBV6-2/TRBV6-3	few	-	TRBJ1-4	CASSRTVLNEKLFF	TGTGCCAGCAGTCGGACGGTACTTAATGAAAAACTGTTTTTT
16	TRBV7-9	-	-	TRBJ2-7	CASSLARDWGNYEQYF	TGTGCCAGCAGCTTAGCCCGGGACTGGGGAAATTACGAGCAGTACTTC
14	TRBV11-2	-	-	TRBJ2-5	CARPFSISQETQYF	TGTGCCAGGCCTTTTTCCATTAGCCAAGAGACCCAGTACTTC
14	TRBV19	-	-	TRBJ2-5	CACSIVPKGETQYF	TGTGCCTGTAGTATAGTTCCCAAGGGAGAGACCCAGTACTTC
15	TRBV10-3	few	TRBD1	TRBJ1-4	CAIRDGTGTNEKLFF	TGTGCCATCAGGGATGGGACAGGGACTAATGAAAAACTGTTTTTT
17	TRBV4-1	-	-	TRBJ1-3	CASSQEGGGKTGNTIYF	TGCGCCAGCAGCCAAGAAGGTGGGGGGAAAACTGGAAACACCATATATTTT
12	TRBV29-1	few	-	TRBJ2-5	CSFTPRGETQYF	TGCAGCTTCACCCCGAGGGGGGAGACCCAGTACTTC
15	TRBV3-1	-	TRBD2	TRBJ2-5	CASSQILAVRETQYF	TGTGCCAGCAGCCAAATACTAGCGGTCCGGGAGACCCAGTACTTC
17	TRBV14	few	TRBD2	TRBJ2-4	CASSQGKGAREGNIQYF	TGTGCCAGCAGCCAAGGAAAGGGCGCCAGGGAGGGAAACATTCAGTACTTC
13	TRBV4-1	-	-	TRBJ2-7	CASSTSNTYEQYF	TGCGCCAGCAGCACATCGAATACCTACGAGCAGTACTTC
15	TRBV10-3	-	TRBD1	TRBJ1-4	CAISGTAATNEKLFF	TGTGCCATCTCAGGGACAGCCGCAACTAATGAAAAACTGTTTTTT
15	TRBV10-3	-	TRBD1	TRBJ1-1	CAISRSDRGNTEAFF	TGTGCCATCAGTAGGTCGGACAGGGGGAACACTGAAGCTTTCTTT
15	TRBV27	few	-	TRBJ1-5	CASRTLTALNQPQHF	TGTGCCAGCAGGACTCTGACAGCCCTCAATCAGCCCCAGCATTTT
17	TRBV12-3/TRBV12-4	-	-	TRBJ1-2	CASSFTRSEQHNYGYTF	TGTGCCAGCAGTTTCACACGATCGGAACAGCATAACTATGGCTACACCTTC
18	TRBV4-3	-	-	TRBJ2-6	CASSQEGTKVSGANVLTF	TGCGCCAGCAGCCAAGAGGGCACTAAGGTCTCTGGGGCCAACGTCCTGACTTTC
13	TRBV20-1	-	-	TRBJ1-2	CSAPELISYGYTF	TGCAGTGCTCCCGAACTTATCTCCTATGGCTACACCTTC
14	TRBV6-5	-	-	TRBJ1-1	CASSSAGGNTEAFF	TGTGCCAGCAGTTCTGCGGGGGGTAACACTGAAGCTTTCTTT
16	TRBV24-1	few	-	TRBJ2-1	CATLEGGATSYNEQFF	TGTGCCACCCTTGAAGGGGGGGCCACCTCCTACAATGAGCAGTTCTTC
12	TRBV28	few	-	TRBJ1-5	CASSLFDQPQHF	TGTGCCAGCAGTTTATTCGATCAGCCCCAGCATTTT
17	TRBV2	-	TRBD1	TRBJ1-4	CASRPGQGSPTNEKLFF	TGTGCCAGCAGGCCGGGACAGGGGTCTCCAACTAATGAAAAACTGTTTTTT
14	TRBV6-2/TRBV6-3	few	-	TRBJ2-1	CASSQGGGHNEQFF	TGTGCCAGCAGTCAAGGAGGGGGGCACAATGAGCAGTTCTTC
16	TRBV9	-	TRBD1	TRBJ1-5	CASSARGQGFSQPQHF	TGTGCCAGCAGCGCCCGAGGACAGGGCTTTAGTCAGCCCCAGCATTTT
13	TRBV20-1	few	-	TRBJ2-4	CSARWPSKNIQYF	TGCAGTGCTAGATGGCCCTCCAAAAACATTCAGTACTTC
16	TRBV15	-	-	TRBJ2-7	CATSRNPTISSYEQYF	TGTGCCACCAGCAGAAACCCGACGATAAGCTCCTACGAGCAGTACTTC
15	TRBV12-3/TRBV12-4	-	TRBD1	TRBJ1-5	CASSLGTGLTQSQHF	TGTGCCAGCAGTTTAGGGACAGGGTTGACTCAGTCCCAGCATTTT
17	TRBV13	-	TRBD1	TRBJ2-2	CASSLVRDRTWTGELFF	TGTGCCAGCAGCTTAGTCCGGGACAGGACGTGGACCGGGGAGCTGTTTTTT
14	TRBV12-3/TRBV12-4	-	TRBD2	TRBJ2-5	CASSLAGLVTGQYF	TGTGCCAGCAGTTTGGCGGGACTAGTAACAGGGCAGTACTTC
15	TRBV28	-	-	TRBJ2-3	CASSLASLGTDTQYF	TGTGCCAGCAGTTTGGCTTCCCTTGGCACAGATACGCAGTATTTT
13	TRBV6-1	-	-	TRBJ2-5	CASQRDGQETQYF	TGTGCCAGCCAGAGGGACGGTCAAGAGACCCAGTACTTC
16	TRBV18	-	-	TRBJ2-3	CASSPPPGRDPDTQYF	TGTGCCAGCTCACCGCCCCCGGGCCGCGATCCAGATACGCAGTATTTT
13	TRBV6-1	-	-	TRBJ2-7	CASRGGTGYEQYF	TGTGCCAGCAGGGGAGGGACAGGCTACGAGCAGTACTTC
14	TRBV29-1	-	-	TRBJ2-5	CSVEIGAVRGEQYF	TGCAGCGTTGAAATCGGGGCAGTCCGTGGGGAGCAGTACTTC
15	TRBV5-6	many	TRBD1	TRBJ2-7	CASSLGDRVSYEQYF	TGTGCCAGCAGCTTGGGGGACAGGGTATCCTACGAGCAGTACTTC
14	TRBV6-5	-	TRBD1	TRBJ2-7	CASSYSRTGDEQYF	TGTGCCAGCAGTTACTCGAGGACAGGGGACGAGCAGTACTTC
16	TRBV6-6	-	TRBD1	TRBJ1-5	CASSVNGQGSNQPQHF	TGTGCCAGCAGTGTAAACGGACAGGGAAGCAATCAGCCCCAGCATTTT
15	TRBV3-1	few	-	TRBJ1-5	CASSPVGASNQPQHF	TGTGCCAGCAGCCCGGTGGGGGCTAGCAATCAGCCCCAGCATTTT
12	TRBV10-3	-	-	TRBJ1-4	CAISELNEKLFF	TGTGCCATCTCAGAATTGAATGAAAAACTGTTTTTT
14	TRBV7-3	few	-	TRBJ2-1	CASRAAGYDNEQFF	TGTGCCAGCAGAGCCGCAGGGTACGACAATGAGCAGTTCTTC
16	TRBV4-2	-	TRBD1	TRBJ2-5	CASSQAGQGGAETQYF	TGTGCCAGCAGCCAAGCTGGACAGGGGGGGGCGGAGACCCAGTACTTC
16	TRBV6-6	-	-	TRBJ2-1	CASRAGDLMSYNEQFF	TGTGCCAGCAGGGCAGGAGACCTTATGTCCTACAATGAGCAGTTCTTC
16	TRBV12-3/TRBV12-4	once	-	TRBJ2-7	CASIPPAGTHVREQYF	TGTGCCAGCATCCCACCGGCGGGGACTCACGTTCGTGAGCAGTACTTC
15	TRBV7-3	-	TRBD2	TRBJ2-7	CASSNQPGGTFEQYF	TGTGCCAGCAGCAACCAACCCGGGGGGACCTTCGAGCAGTACTTC
16	TRBV9	-	TRBD2	TRBJ2-3	CASSVEGLAGLYTQYF	TGTGCCAGCAGCGTAGAGGGATTAGCGGGGCTTTATACGCAGTATTTT
18	TRBV24-1	many	TRBD2	TRBJ2-7	CATSDWTSSGGEFYEQYF	TGTGCCACCAGTGATTGGACCTCTAGCGGGGGGGAATTCTACGAGCAGTACTTC
15	TRBV28	few	-	TRBJ2-3	CASSRRQARTDTQYF	TGTGCCAGCAGCCGCCGACAGGCTCGCACAGATACGCAGTATTTT